A single sample gave rise to the 28 T cell receptor beta chains below, sequenced in a study of blood T cell repertoires in COVID-19. Assay used: immunoSEQ multiplex PCR; TCRdb lists only in-frame clones, some missing. Among 300,000 to 350,000 clones, 87% were seen once, and the ten largest hold about 2.3%. Sequencing input: peripheral blood. These receptors all stem from a man aged 18 to 29 with active or convalescent COVID-19.

The genes are TRBV27 and TRBJ2-7; possible D gene TRBD1, 6 bases. The CDR3 runs 16 residues. V was cut by 4 bases and J by 1 base, with 17 bases left in between. The germline CDR1 and CDR2 sequences are MNHEY and SMNVEV (reference sequence). The CDR3 DNA reads TGTGCCAGCAGTTCTTACTCAGGGGAGAAGTCCTACGAGCAGTACTTC. This translates into CASSSYSGEKSYEQYF.

This chain joins TRBV5-1 and TRBJ2-5; 7 nucleotides align to TRBD2. This CDR3 region has 13 residues. V was pared by 5 bases and J by 4 bases, with 5 bases of the junction left unmatched. Per the germline V gene, CDR1 is SGHRS and CDR2 is YFSETQ. CDR3 sequence (DNA): TGCGCCAGCAGACCGGGGGAGGGAGAGACCCAGTACTTC. Amino acid sequence: CASRPGEGETQYF.

The chain uses TRBV7-9 and TRBJ2-1, with a weak D call TRBD2 (6 bases). The CDR3 sequence is 14 residues long. Germline CDR1 reads SEHNR; CDR2 reads FQNEAQ (reference sequence). Between the trimmed V and J ends, which lost 5 bases and 3 bases, there was a span of 11 bases. CDR3 amino acids: CASSLDGGYNEQFF. In nucleotides, the CDR3 is TGTGCCAGCAGCCTCGACGGGGGCTACAATGAGCAGTTCTTC.

The V and J genes are TRBV28 and TRBJ1-2; maybe TRBD1 (6 bases). This CDR3 region has 16 residues. Trimming pared 3 bases from V and 4 bases from J, leaving 18 bases between. Looked up from germline, CDR1 is MDHEN and CDR2 is SYDVKM. CDR3 sequence: CASSFPTGGGAYGYTF. CDR3 nucleotide sequence: TGTGCCAGCAGTTTCCCCACAGGTGGGGGGGCCTATGGCTACACCTTC.

The chain employs TRBV9 and TRBJ1-6; a weak D match, TRBD1 (6 bases). Germline values: CDR1 SGDLS, CDR2 YYNGEE. The V and J ends lost 2 bases and 13 bases respectively, with 16 bases between them. The CDR3 extends over 14 amino acids. CDR3 in amino acids: CASSVGGLNSPLHF. CDR3 nucleotides: TGTGCCAGCAGCGTCGGGGGGCTAAACTCGCCCCTCCACTTT.

The rearrangement joins TRBV27 to TRBJ1-2, with D possibly TRBD1 on 5 matching bases. The CDR3 covers 15 residues. Germline CDR1 reads MNHEY; CDR2 reads SMNVEV (reference sequence). The germline V and J ends were trimmed by 6 bases and 4 bases, with 18 bases remaining between them. The CDR3 loop reads CASSTRPDNPYGYTF. The DNA of the CDR3 is TGTGCCAGCAGCACACGGCCGGACAACCCCTATGGCTACACCTTC.

This chain connects TRBV4-1 to TRBJ1-1, with TRBD1 as a possible D gene (6 bases). Per germline, CDR1 MGHRA and CDR2 YSYEKL. The CDR3 has 13 amino acids. V was pared by 8 bases and J by 1 base, with 11 bases between. The CDR3 is CASRKTGNTEAFF. The CDR3, as DNA: TGCGCCAGCCGAAAGACAGGGAACACTGAAGCTTTCTTT.

This clone was seen once. The chain carries TRBV6-6 and TRBJ2-7, with TRBD2 matching over 12 bases. Trimming took 6 bases from V and 5 from J; bases not matched to a gene: 5. CDR1 MNHNY and CDR2 SVGAGI come from the germline V gene (reference sequence). This CDR3 region has 14 residues. The CDR3 loop reads CASRLLAGGDEQYF. The DNA of the CDR3 is TGTGCCAGCAGGCTACTAGCGGGAGGAGACGAGCAGTACTTC.

With regard to this clone: Mismatch with germline at one junction end may stem from a read error. The genes are TRBV11-2 and TRBJ2-3; unclear D gene. CDR3 length: 14 amino acids. CDR1 SGHAT and CDR2 FQNNGV come from the germline V gene. The CDR3 loop reads CVSSLITVTDTQYF. CDR3 nucleotide sequence: TGTGTCAGCAGCTTAATTACTGTCACAGATACGCAGTATTTT.

The chain is built from TRBV4-1 and TRBJ2-3; D is undetermined. V dropped 4 bases and J dropped 4 bases, with 15 bases sitting between them. This CDR3 has 15 residues. The germline gives CDR1 MGHRA, CDR2 YSYEKL. The chain's CDR3 is CASSPYPASADTQYF. The CDR3 nucleotides read TGCGCCAGCAGCCCCTACCCGGCTAGTGCAGATACGCAGTATTTT.

The chain employs TRBV28 and TRBJ1-2; perhaps TRBD1 as D (6 bases). With 10 bases removed from V and 7 bases from J, the gap between germline ends came to 16 bases. The CDR3 runs to 12 residues. Germline CDR1 and CDR2: MDHEN and SYDVKM. The DNA of the CDR3 is TGTGCCACCCAAACAGGGTCGGGTGGCTACACCTTC. Encoded protein: CATQTGSGGYTF.

The rearrangement links TRBV4-1 to TRBJ1-2, with D uncertain. This CDR3 is built from 11 residues. With 1 base removed from V and 9 bases from J, the gap between germline ends came to 6 bases. The V gene's germline CDR1 is MGHRA and CDR2 YSYEKL. The CDR3 sequence is CASSQARRYTF. The DNA of the CDR3 is TGCGCCAGCAGCCAAGCCAGGCGCTACACCTTC.

This chain links TRBV6-5 with TRBJ1-2; D remains ambiguous. Germline CDR1 MNHEY, CDR2 SVGAGI. This CDR3 region has 15 residues. V was pared by 6 bases and J by 0 bases, with 14 bases between. The CDR3 sequence: CASSAVVGANYGYTF. DNA for the CDR3: TGTGCCAGCAGCGCCGTGGTGGGAGCTAACTATGGCTACACCTTC.

The genes are TRBV4-3 and TRBJ1-4; D is ambiguous. CDR3 length: 15 amino acids. Trimming removed 2 bases from V and 6 bases from J, with 13 bases in between. CDR1 and CDR2 (germline): LGHNA, YSLEER. The CDR3 spells CASSQSSGKYEKLFF. The CDR3 DNA reads as TGCGCCAGCAGCCAAAGTAGCGGAAAGTATGAAAAACTGTTTTTT.

The V and J genes are TRBV7-9 and TRBJ2-7, with 7 bases aligning to TRBD1. J was trimmed by 6 bases and V by 1 base; bases with no gene match: 3. There are 13 residues in the CDR3. CDR1 and CDR2 from the germline V gene are SEHNR and FQNEAQ (reference sequence). CDR3 region: CASSLEGAGEQYF. CDR3 nucleotide sequence: TGTGCCAGCAGCTTAGAGGGGGCGGGCGAGCAGTACTTC.

J is TRBJ2-3 and V is TRBV2, with TRBD2 matching over 11 bases. J lost 2 bases, V lost 5 bases, and 18 bases had no gene match. CDR3 size: 20 residues. Germline CDR1 SNHLY, CDR2 FYNNEI. The CDR3 DNA follows: TGTGCCAGCAGTCCGCTAGGGGGGCGATCACTAGCGGGGGACACAGATACGCAGTATTTT. Translating it yields CASSPLGGRSLAGDTDTQYF.

CDR3: CASSLTGASGGETQYF. As DNA, the CDR3 is TGTGCCAGCAGCTTAACAGGGGCTAGCGGGGGAGAGACCCAGTACTTC. J is TRBJ2-5 and V is TRBV7-3; 10 bases agree with TRBD2. V lost 0 bases to trimming and J lost 4 bases; unmatched junction nucleotides: 5. Per germline, CDR1 SGHTA and CDR2 FQGTGA. The CDR3 has 16 amino acids.

The chain couples TRBV15 to TRBJ2-3; no firm D call. The CDR3 is made up of 18 amino acids. V lost 0 bases and J lost 2, with 18 bases in between. The germline CDR1 and CDR2 sequences are LNHNV and YYDKDF (reference sequence). Written as DNA, the CDR3 is TGTGCCACCAGCAGAGATTTAGCCCACCCGATTAACACAGATACGCAGTATTTT. Amino acids: CATSRDLAHPINTDTQYF.

This clone was seen just once. The V and J genes are TRBV19 and TRBJ1-2; possible D gene TRBD1, 5 bases. Trimming left V 6 bases short and J 8 bases short, with 19 bases between. This CDR3 spans 14 amino acids. Germline loops: CDR1 LNHDA, CDR2 SQIVND (reference sequence). The CDR3 DNA reads as TGTGCCAGTAGGCCCGGGGGGAGGATACGAGGCTACACCTTC. Its protein is CASRPGGRIRGYTF.

V and J are TRBV29-1 and TRBJ2-3; 8 nucleotides match TRBD2. This CDR3 is built from 14 residues. V was pared by 6 bases and J by 3 bases, with 8 bases of the junction left unmatched. The germline V gene encodes CDR1 SQVTM and CDR2 ANQGSEA. The CDR3 here is CSVSSGSMTDTQYF. The CDR3, as DNA: TGCAGCGTGTCCAGCGGGAGTATGACAGATACGCAGTATTTT.

This clone occurred once. V and J are TRBV28 and TRBJ1-4; TRBD1 agrees at 7 bases. Germline trimming cut 6 bases from V and 4 bases from J; bases unmatched to any gene: 8. The CDR3 totals 15 residues. Looked up from germline, CDR1 is MDHEN and CDR2 is SYDVKM. DNA for the CDR3: TGTGCCAGCAGCCCAGGGACAGTTTTTAATGAAAAACTGTTTTTT. It is translated as CASSPGTVFNEKLFF.

The chain links TRBV6-1 to TRBJ2-2, with 11 bases identical to TRBD1. V was clipped by 4 bases and J by 6 bases; unmatched bases: 10. Germline V gives CDR1 MNHNS, CDR2 SASEGT. The CDR3 has 17 amino acids. In DNA form, the CDR3 reads TGTGCCAGCAGTGGCGTCCTAGGACAGGGGGCGCCCGGGGAGCTGTTTTTT. It is translated as CASSGVLGQGAPGELFF.

This clone was observed once. V is TRBV15 and J is TRBJ1-6; D ambiguous. Germline CDR1 and CDR2: LNHNV and YYDKDF (reference sequence). The CDR3 loop spans 20 amino acids. Trimming stripped 3 bases from V and 1 base from J, with 22 bases between. The CDR3 loop is CATSSRRTRWRESYNSPLHF. The DNA for the CDR3 is TGTGCCACCAGCAGCCGAAGGACGAGGTGGAGGGAGTCCTATAATTCACCCCTCCACTTT.

The V gene is TRBV6-5, the J gene TRBJ1-5; no firm D call. In germline, CDR1 is MNHEY, CDR2 SVGAGI. The CDR3 is 14 amino acids. The V end lost 6 bases, the J end lost 2 bases, and 11 bases lay between the germline ends. CDR3 in amino acids: CASRAWAGNQPQHF. CDR3 bases: TGTGCCAGCAGGGCCTGGGCAGGCAATCAGCCCCAGCATTTT.

About this clone: The same CDR3 can be traced to other DNA sequences in this sample. The chain uses TRBV6-5 and TRBJ2-7; tentatively, D is TRBD1 (5 bases). CDR1 is MNHEY and CDR2 is SVGAGI in the germline V gene. The CDR3 is 14 residues long. Trimming removed 2 bases at V and 3 bases at J, with 11 bases between. The CDR3 bases are TGTGCCAGCAGTTACAGGGGCAGGAGCTACGAGCAGTACTTC. Amino acids: CASSYRGRSYEQYF.

The chain recombines TRBV7-9 with TRBJ2-1; possible D gene TRBD1, 5 bases. The CDR3 spans 16 residues. V was cut by 5 bases and J by 2 bases, with 16 bases left in between. The germline CDR1 and CDR2 sequences are SEHNR and FQNEAQ (reference sequence). For the CDR3, the DNA is TGTGCCAGCAGCCCTATCACAGGCAACACCTACAATGAGCAGTTCTTC. Translation gives CASSPITGNTYNEQFF.

V gene TRBV28 combines with J gene TRBJ1-3, with D perhaps matching TRBD1 (5 bases). The CDR3 sequence is 14 residues long. V dropped 6 bases and J dropped 2 bases, with 11 bases sitting between them. Germline V lookup: CDR1 MDHEN, CDR2 SYDVKM. The CDR3 DNA reads TGTGCCAGCAGGGCGGGAGGGGCTGGAAACACCATATATTTT. Protein product: CASRAGGAGNTIYF.

The chain carries TRBV9 and TRBJ1-2, with a weak D call TRBD1 (6 bases). The CDR3 loop spans 16 amino acids. The V end was cut by 2 bases, the J end by 2 bases, with 16 bases between. Germline V gene data show CDR1 as SGDLS and CDR2 as YYNGEE. The chain's CDR3 is CASSVAGAETNYGYTF. As DNA, the CDR3 is TGTGCCAGCAGCGTGGCAGGGGCCGAGACGAACTATGGCTACACCTTC.